Listed below are T cell receptor beta chains from one sample, sequenced in a study of post-analysis software for immune sequencing data. TCRdb re-derived calls from the PCR reads in MiXCR, one entry per CDR3 protein. The sample has approximately 660,000 distinct CDR3 sequences; 55% to 70% are singletons. The sequenced material came from blood. These receptors originate from a girl aged 2 to 10 with multiple sclerosis. Each CDR3 is given with its conserved first and last residue. A D gene is named only where the DNA matches it firmly. Size tells how often a clone was seen (once, few, many) or the class of an expanded clone, and some rows leave it out.

v_gene: TRBV6-1
d_gene: NA
j_gene: TRBJ1-1
abundance: NA
CDR3nt: TGTGCCAGCAGTGAAGACGGGGGGCAAAGCACTGAAGCTTTCTTT
CDR3aa: CASSEDGGQSTEAFF

v_gene: TRBV7-9
d_gene: NA
j_gene: TRBJ2-7
abundance: NA
CDR3nt: TGTGCCAGCAGCTTAGACGGGACACCTCTCTACGAGCAGTACTTC
CDR3aa: CASSLDGTPLYEQYF

v_gene: TRBV20-1
d_gene: NA
j_gene: TRBJ2-1
abundance: NA
CDR3nt: TGCAGTGCTAGCGTACGGAGGGACAATGAGCAGTTCTTC
CDR3aa: CSASVRRDNEQFF

v_gene: TRBV4-1
d_gene: NA
j_gene: TRBJ1-5
abundance: NA
CDR3nt: TGCGCCAGCAGCCAAGATAGGGCAGTTAGCAATCAGCCCCAGCATTTT
CDR3aa: CASSQDRAVSNQPQHF

v_gene: TRBV11-1
d_gene: NA
j_gene: TRBJ2-1
abundance: NA
CDR3nt: TGTGCCAGCAGCTTACTGAGGGCAACTAGGTCACACAATGAGCAGTTCTTC
CDR3aa: CASSLLRATRSHNEQFF

v_gene: TRBV5-5
d_gene: TRBD1
j_gene: TRBJ1-5
abundance: NA
CDR3nt: TGTGCCAGCAGCTTCACAGGGGGCTTTAATCAGCCCCAGCATTTT
CDR3aa: CASSFTGGFNQPQHF

v_gene: TRBV7-2
d_gene: TRBD1
j_gene: TRBJ2-5
abundance: many
CDR3nt: TGTGCCAGCAGCTATAACATGGGACAGGGGACCCAGTACTTC
CDR3aa: CASSYNMGQGTQYF

v_gene: TRBV7-2
d_gene: NA
j_gene: TRBJ2-5
abundance: NA
CDR3nt: TGTGCCAGCATCAAGGGAGAGACCCAGTACTTC
CDR3aa: CASIKGETQYF

v_gene: TRBV20-1
d_gene: NA
j_gene: TRBJ2-2
abundance: NA
CDR3nt: TGCAGTGCTAGAGATGGAGGTTCCGGGGAGCTGTTTTTT
CDR3aa: CSARDGGSGELFF

v_gene: TRBV6-2/TRBV6-3
d_gene: NA
j_gene: TRBJ1-6
abundance: NA
CDR3nt: TGTGCCAGCAGTTACAGGGAGGATTCACCCCTCCACTTT
CDR3aa: CASSYREDSPLHF

v_gene: TRBV20-1
d_gene: TRBD1
j_gene: TRBJ1-2
abundance: NA
CDR3nt: TGCAGTGCTAGATCGGGACAGGGGACCGATGGCTACACCTTC
CDR3aa: CSARSGQGTDGYTF

v_gene: TRBV6-2/TRBV6-3
d_gene: NA
j_gene: TRBJ2-1
abundance: few
CDR3nt: TGTGCCAGCAGTTACGGCCTATGGGCTGAGCAGTTCTTC
CDR3aa: CASSYGLWAEQFF

v_gene: TRBV7-9
d_gene: NA
j_gene: TRBJ2-5
abundance: few
CDR3nt: TGTGCCAGCAGCTCGCGACAAGAGACCCAGTACTTC
CDR3aa: CASSSRQETQYF

v_gene: TRBV6-5
d_gene: TRBD1
j_gene: TRBJ1-2
abundance: few
CDR3nt: TGTGCCAGCAGTTATCCAGGGGGCGGCTACACCTTC
CDR3aa: CASSYPGGGYTF

v_gene: TRBV6-5
d_gene: TRBD2
j_gene: TRBJ2-3
abundance: NA
CDR3nt: TGTGCCAGCAGTTACTCGAGGACTAGCGGGGGGGGAGATACGCAGTATTTT
CDR3aa: CASSYSRTSGGGDTQYF

v_gene: TRBV6-5
d_gene: NA
j_gene: TRBJ2-7
abundance: NA
CDR3nt: TGTGCCAGCAGTCTCCGGCCCGTAGGGTCCTACGAGCAGTACTTC
CDR3aa: CASSLRPVGSYEQYF

v_gene: TRBV3-1
d_gene: NA
j_gene: TRBJ2-7
abundance: NA
CDR3nt: TGTGCCACCCAGGGTGGCGAGCAGTACTTC
CDR3aa: CATQGGEQYF

v_gene: TRBV29-1
d_gene: NA
j_gene: TRBJ1-1
abundance: once
CDR3nt: TGCAGCGTGGCGGTTACAATGAACACTGAAGCTTTCTTT
CDR3aa: CSVAVTMNTEAFF

v_gene: TRBV6-2/TRBV6-3
d_gene: NA
j_gene: TRBJ2-7
abundance: once
CDR3nt: TGTGCCAGCAGTTACTCTGGGGAGCCCGAGCAGTACTTC
CDR3aa: CASSYSGEPEQYF

v_gene: TRBV5-1
d_gene: TRBD2
j_gene: TRBJ2-7
abundance: NA
CDR3nt: TGCGCCAGCAGCTCGCCCGGGACTAGCTACTACGAGCAGTACTTC
CDR3aa: CASSSPGTSYYEQYF

v_gene: TRBV12-3/TRBV12-4
d_gene: TRBD1
j_gene: TRBJ2-3
abundance: NA
CDR3nt: TGTGCCAGCAGCCCCTCCCGGACAGGGCGCACAGATACGCAGTATTTT
CDR3aa: CASSPSRTGRTDTQYF

v_gene: TRBV7-8
d_gene: TRBD2
j_gene: TRBJ2-3
abundance: NA
CDR3nt: TGTGCCAGCAGCTTAAGGCAGCGGGAGTGGAGCACAGATACGCAGTATTTT
CDR3aa: CASSLRQREWSTDTQYF

v_gene: TRBV20-1
d_gene: TRBD1
j_gene: TRBJ2-7
abundance: NA
CDR3nt: TGCAGTGCTAGGACGCGACAGGGATCCTACGAGCAGTACTTC
CDR3aa: CSARTRQGSYEQYF

v_gene: TRBV2
d_gene: NA
j_gene: TRBJ1-1
abundance: NA
CDR3nt: TGTGCCAGCACCTTAAGGGGGAACACTGAAGCTTTCTTT
CDR3aa: CASTLRGNTEAFF

v_gene: TRBV20-1
d_gene: NA
j_gene: TRBJ1-1
abundance: NA
CDR3nt: TGCAGTGCTAACCCTACTGGACAGTTACCTGAAGCTTTCTTT
CDR3aa: CSANPTGQLPEAFF

v_gene: TRBV12-3/TRBV12-4
d_gene: NA
j_gene: TRBJ2-1
abundance: NA
CDR3nt: TGTGCCAGCAGTTTAGGTTCCCGGGTGGACGAGCAGTTCTTC
CDR3aa: CASSLGSRVDEQFF

v_gene: TRBV11-2
d_gene: TRBD2
j_gene: TRBJ2-1
abundance: few
CDR3nt: TGTGCCAGCAGCCCCGAGGGTCTAGCGGGAGATGAGCAGTTCTTC
CDR3aa: CASSPEGLAGDEQFF

v_gene: TRBV27
d_gene: NA
j_gene: TRBJ2-7
abundance: NA
CDR3nt: TGTGCCAGCAGTTTCGGCGATACCTACGAGCAGTACTTC
CDR3aa: CASSFGDTYEQYF

v_gene: TRBV4-1
d_gene: TRBD2
j_gene: TRBJ2-1
abundance: NA
CDR3nt: TGCGCCAGCAGCCAATCCCCTAGCGGGACCTACAATGAGCAGTTCTTC
CDR3aa: CASSQSPSGTYNEQFF

v_gene: TRBV4-2
d_gene: TRBD1
j_gene: TRBJ1-5
abundance: NA
CDR3nt: TGTGCCAGCAGTGGGGGACAGGGGATCAGCAACGGTCAGCCCCAGCATTTT
CDR3aa: CASSGGQGISNGQPQHF

v_gene: TRBV5-1
d_gene: NA
j_gene: TRBJ1-4
abundance: NA
CDR3nt: TGCGCCAGCAGGGGAGCGCCCAGGAGTGGAGAAAAACTGTTTTTT
CDR3aa: CASRGAPRSGEKLFF

v_gene: TRBV29-1
d_gene: NA
j_gene: TRBJ2-2
abundance: NA
CDR3nt: TGCAGCGTTGGGACAATGACGAACACCGGGGAGCTGTTTTTT
CDR3aa: CSVGTMTNTGELFF

v_gene: TRBV7-6
d_gene: NA
j_gene: TRBJ2-5
abundance: NA
CDR3nt: TGTGCCAGCAGCTCACCGATAGGGGAGACCCAGTACTTC
CDR3aa: CASSSPIGETQYF

v_gene: TRBV20-1
d_gene: TRBD2
j_gene: TRBJ2-1
abundance: NA
CDR3nt: TGCAGTGCTAGAAGAGCGGGAGGTTACAATGAGCAGTTCTTC
CDR3aa: CSARRAGGYNEQFF

v_gene: TRBV20-1
d_gene: NA
j_gene: TRBJ2-5
abundance: once
CDR3nt: TGCAGGGCTAAAGGGGCCCAAGAGACCCAGTACTTC
CDR3aa: CRAKGAQETQYF

v_gene: TRBV2
d_gene: NA
j_gene: TRBJ1-5
abundance: NA
CDR3nt: TGTGCCAGCAGGAGGGGAGATCAGCCCCAGCATTTT
CDR3aa: CASRRGDQPQHF

v_gene: TRBV7-2
d_gene: NA
j_gene: TRBJ2-3
abundance: NA
CDR3nt: TGTGCCAGCAGTCATTACACAGATACGCAGTATTTT
CDR3aa: CASSHYTDTQYF

v_gene: TRBV19
d_gene: NA
j_gene: TRBJ2-5
abundance: NA
CDR3nt: TGTGCCAGTAGAAGGGGCTCGAAGGTAGAGACCCAGTACTTC
CDR3aa: CASRRGSKVETQYF

v_gene: TRBV18
d_gene: TRBD1
j_gene: TRBJ2-5
abundance: NA
CDR3nt: TGTGCCAGCTCCCCGCAGGGGGCACGGGAGACCCAGTACTTC
CDR3aa: CASSPQGARETQYF

v_gene: TRBV3-1
d_gene: TRBD2
j_gene: TRBJ2-7
abundance: few
CDR3nt: TGTGCCAGCAGGAAAGGGAGGGCCTACGAGCAGTACTTC
CDR3aa: CASRKGRAYEQYF

v_gene: TRBV7-2
d_gene: TRBD1
j_gene: TRBJ1-2
abundance: NA
CDR3nt: TGTGCCAGCAGCTTACAGGGGGCAAGCTATGGCTACACCTTC
CDR3aa: CASSLQGASYGYTF

v_gene: TRBV11-2
d_gene: NA
j_gene: TRBJ2-5
abundance: NA
CDR3nt: TGTGCCAGCCGGACAGTACAAGAGACCCAGTACTTC
CDR3aa: CASRTVQETQYF

v_gene: TRBV29-1
d_gene: NA
j_gene: TRBJ1-5
abundance: NA
CDR3nt: TGCAGCGTTGGAGATAGGTATAGCAATCAGCCCCAGCATTTT
CDR3aa: CSVGDRYSNQPQHF

v_gene: TRBV7-2
d_gene: NA
j_gene: TRBJ1-2
abundance: few
CDR3nt: TGTGCCAGCAGCCCCCGAGGAGGGAATGGCTACACCTTC
CDR3aa: CASSPRGGNGYTF

v_gene: TRBV20-1
d_gene: TRBD2
j_gene: TRBJ2-3
abundance: NA
CDR3nt: TGCAGTGCTGCCGGGACTAGCGGGTTCACAGATACGCAGTATTTT
CDR3aa: CSAAGTSGFTDTQYF

v_gene: TRBV7-2
d_gene: TRBD2
j_gene: TRBJ2-3
abundance: NA
CDR3nt: TGTGCCAGCAGCTTATTGGGCGGGGGGGCTACAGATACGCAGTATTTT
CDR3aa: CASSLLGGGATDTQYF

v_gene: TRBV20-1
d_gene: NA
j_gene: TRBJ2-3
abundance: NA
CDR3nt: TGCAGTGCCAAATTCACAGATACGCAGTATTTT
CDR3aa: CSAKFTDTQYF

v_gene: TRBV3-1
d_gene: TRBD2
j_gene: TRBJ2-3
abundance: NA
CDR3nt: TGTGCCAGCAGCCAAGAGGTCCAGCGGGGGACAGATACGCAGTATTTT
CDR3aa: CASSQEVQRGTDTQYF

v_gene: TRBV5-5
d_gene: NA
j_gene: TRBJ1-2
abundance: NA
CDR3nt: TGTGCCAGCATCCCCTGGGGGGTGGAAGACTATGGCTACACCTTC
CDR3aa: CASIPWGVEDYGYTF

v_gene: TRBV20-1
d_gene: TRBD2
j_gene: TRBJ2-1
abundance: few
CDR3nt: TGCAGTGCTAGAGGTGGGGCTAGCGGGCCGGACGGCAATGAGCAGTTCTTC
CDR3aa: CSARGGASGPDGNEQFF

v_gene: TRBV4-3
d_gene: TRBD1
j_gene: TRBJ2-3
abundance: NA
CDR3nt: TGCGCCAGCAGCCAGGGACAGAGCCCTAGCACAGATACGCAGTATTTT
CDR3aa: CASSQGQSPSTDTQYF

v_gene: TRBV5-1
d_gene: NA
j_gene: TRBJ2-1
abundance: few
CDR3nt: TGTGCCAGTCTCAAGGGCGACGGTGAGCAGTTCTTC
CDR3aa: CASLKGDGEQFF

v_gene: TRBV12-3/TRBV12-4
d_gene: NA
j_gene: TRBJ2-3
abundance: NA
CDR3nt: TGTGCCAGCAGTTCCCTTGGGGGGCGGGATACGCAGTATTTT
CDR3aa: CASSSLGGRDTQYF

v_gene: TRBV6-2/TRBV6-3
d_gene: NA
j_gene: TRBJ2-5
abundance: NA
CDR3nt: TGTGCCAGCAGGGATGTAGGAGAGACCCAGTACTTC
CDR3aa: CASRDVGETQYF

v_gene: TRBV28
d_gene: NA
j_gene: TRBJ2-7
abundance: NA
CDR3nt: TGTGTCTCAGTCGGGGCGAATACCTACGAGCAGTACTTC
CDR3aa: CVSVGANTYEQYF